These T cell receptor beta chains were read from a single sample in a study of cytomegalovirus exposure and HLA in healthy donors. The data were produced by immunoSEQ multiplex PCR, yet TCRdb's version contains in-frame clones alone and is incomplete. The data contain around 130,000 clones, 60% to 85% of them seen just once; the ten biggest clones take up roughly 1.8%. Sample: PBMCs. The receptor set was obtained from a woman aged 40 to 50 in good health and CMV-seronegative. Both conserved end residues are part of each CDR3. The D gene is left open where the match is weak. A row's size may be missing; if present it is once, few, many or a size class.

j_call v_call d_call clone_size cdr3_aa cdr3_nt
TRBJ2-7 TRBV7-2 TRBD1 NA CASSQPGQGAVYEQYF TGTGCCAGCAGCCAACCGGGACAGGGGGCAGTCTACGAGCAGTACTTC
TRBJ2-7 TRBV7-6 TRBD1 once CASSLGDRAFYEQYF TGTGCCAGCAGCTTAGGAGACAGGGCATTCTACGAGCAGTACTTC
TRBJ1-5 TRBV16 NA NA CASSQGQGSQPQHF TGTGCCAGCAGCCAAGGGCAGGGTAGTCAGCCCCAGCATTTT
TRBJ1-4 TRBV7-3 NA NA CASSLLGVGEEKLFF TGTGCCAGCAGTTTACTCGGAGTTGGGGAGGAAAAACTGTTTTTT
TRBJ1-2 TRBV19 TRBD1 NA CASTEGTGGAYYGYTF TGTGCCAGTACCGAAGGAACAGGGGGCGCCTACTATGGCTACACCTTC
TRBJ1-1 TRBV5-1 NA few CASSLGGSPEAFF TGCGCCAGCAGCTTGGGAGGATCTCCTGAAGCTTTCTTT
TRBJ1-1 TRBV7-9 NA NA CASSLGAGAVLNTEAFF TGTGCCAGCAGCTTGGGGGCAGGAGCAGTTTTGAACACTGAAGCTTTCTTT
TRBJ1-2 TRBV7-9 NA few CASSFLGEERYGYTF TGTGCCAGCAGCTTCTTAGGGGAGGAAAGATATGGCTACACCTTC
TRBJ1-2 TRBV4-2 TRBD1 NA CASSRESGQGRGYGYTF TGTGCCAGCAGCCGGGAGTCGGGACAGGGTAGGGGGTATGGCTACACCTTC
TRBJ2-1 TRBV11-2 TRBD1 once CASSLQGWSEQFF TGTGCCAGCAGTCTACAGGGGTGGAGTGAGCAGTTCTTC
TRBJ2-2 TRBV4-2 NA medium-sized CASSQEARTGELFF TGTGCCAGCAGCCAAGAAGCCAGGACAGGGGAGCTGTTTTTT
TRBJ1-4 TRBV14 NA once CASSPRNTFLEKLFF TGTGCCAGCAGCCCCAGGAACACCTTCTTGGAAAAACTGTTTTTT
TRBJ2-3 TRBV5-4 NA NA CASSDSHYTDTQYF TGTGCCAGCAGCGACAGCCACTACACAGATACGCAGTATTTT
TRBJ2-3 TRBV7-3 NA NA CASSRGGAPSSTDTQYF TGTGCCAGCAGCAGGGGTGGGGCCCCTTCTAGCACAGATACGCAGTATTTT
TRBJ1-2 TRBV5-4 NA NA CASSQDFSGGYTF TGTGCCAGCAGCCAAGATTTCAGCGGGGGCTACACCTTC
TRBJ2-3 TRBV27 TRBD2 NA CALAGTSDTNTDTQYF TGTGCCCTCGCGGGGACTAGCGACACGAACACAGATACGCAGTATTTT
TRBJ2-1 TRBV6-5 TRBD2 NA CASSYGTSGRDNEQFF TGTGCCAGCAGTTACGGGACTAGCGGGAGGGACAATGAGCAGTTCTTC
TRBJ2-7 TRBV7-2 NA NA CASSSDRFSYEQYF TGTGCCAGCAGCTCAGACAGATTCTCCTACGAGCAGTACTTC
TRBJ2-1 TRBV5-5 TRBD1 NA CASTSGTGGYNEQFF TGTGCCAGCACCTCCGGGACAGGGGGCTACAATGAGCAGTTCTTC
TRBJ2-1 TRBV29-1 TRBD2 NA CSVIAGGSYNEQFF TGCAGCGTGATAGCGGGGGGCTCCTACAATGAGCAGTTCTTC
TRBJ2-3 TRBV6-1 TRBD2 NA CASSVLAGGTDTQYF TGTGCCAGCAGTGTGCTAGCGGGGGGCACAGATACGCAGTATTTT
TRBJ1-6 TRBV9 NA NA CASSVTLYNSPLHF TGTGCCAGCAGCGTAACTCTCTATAATTCACCCCTCCACTTT
TRBJ1-4 TRBV28 NA NA CASSPFMPSRGGDEKLFF TGTGCCAGCAGTCCTTTTATGCCCTCAAGGGGTGGCGATGAAAAACTGTTTTTT
TRBJ2-5 TRBV7-9 NA NA CASRFDSAAQTQYF TGTGCCAGCAGATTCGACTCAGCGGCCCAGACCCAGTACTTC